Listed here is a single TCR beta chain. The germline V gene encodes CDR1 SGDLS and CDR2 YYNGEE. V gave up 4 bases and J gave up 1 base, with 18 bases separating them. CDR3 size: 17 residues. The PCR employed 60 Vbeta primers together with 13 Jbeta primers. Assay used: immunoSEQ multiplex PCR; TCRdb lists only in-frame clones, some missing. Of 110,000 or so clones in the sample, around 79% were seen once. The data originate from a study of cytomegalovirus exposure and HLA in healthy donors. This TCR was sampled from a woman younger than 35 in good health and CMV-seronegative. The J gene is TRBJ2-4, the V gene TRBV9; D gene ambiguous. The sample comprised PBMCs. This chain's CDR3 is CASSPNPLNRAKNIQYF. The CDR3 DNA follows: TGTGCCAGCAGCCCTAATCCCCTAAATCGGGCCAAAAACATTCAGTACTTC.